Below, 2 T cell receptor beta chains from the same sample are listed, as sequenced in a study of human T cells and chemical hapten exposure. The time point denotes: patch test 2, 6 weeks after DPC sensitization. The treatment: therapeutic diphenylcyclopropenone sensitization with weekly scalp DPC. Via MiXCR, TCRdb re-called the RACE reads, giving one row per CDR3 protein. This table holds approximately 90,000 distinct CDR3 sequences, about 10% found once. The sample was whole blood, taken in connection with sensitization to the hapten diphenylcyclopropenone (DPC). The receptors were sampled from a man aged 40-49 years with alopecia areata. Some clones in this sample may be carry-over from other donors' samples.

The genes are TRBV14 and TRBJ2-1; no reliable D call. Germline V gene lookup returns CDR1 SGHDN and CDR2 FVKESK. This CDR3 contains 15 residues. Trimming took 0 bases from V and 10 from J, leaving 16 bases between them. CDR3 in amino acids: CASSQDFGRMGEQFF. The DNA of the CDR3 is TGTGCCAGCAGCCAAGATTTTGGCAGGATGGGGGAGCAGTTCTTC.

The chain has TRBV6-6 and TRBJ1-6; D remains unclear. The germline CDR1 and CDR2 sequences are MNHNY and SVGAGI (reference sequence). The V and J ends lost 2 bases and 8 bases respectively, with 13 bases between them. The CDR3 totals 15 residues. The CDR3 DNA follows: TGTGCCAGCAGTTACACACAAAAGGCTGATTCACCCCTCCACTTT. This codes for CASSYTQKADSPLHF.